The 12 T cell receptor beta chains below were found in one sample sequenced in a study of blood T cell repertoires in COVID-19. Method: immunoSEQ multiplex PCR; TCRdb's copy keeps in-frame clones and lacks some. The sample lists approximately 300,000 clones, more than 80% seen once, with about 4% in the top ten. The sample comprised peripheral blood. The receptors originated from a woman in her thirties or forties with acute or convalescent COVID-19.

The chain carries TRBV5-1 and TRBJ2-1, with TRBD2 identical over 11 bases. V shed 3 bases, J shed 4 bases, and the junction held 6 bases outside the gene matches. In germline, CDR1 is SGHRS, CDR2 YFSETQ. The CDR3 loop spans 16 amino acids. CDR3 loop: CASSSPLAGGYNEQFF. The CDR3 nucleotides are TGCGCCAGCAGCTCCCCCCTAGCGGGGGGTTACAATGAGCAGTTCTTC. The complete variable domain, with remaining parts taken from reference TRBV5-1 and TRBJ2-1, reads KAGVTQTPRYLIKTRGQQVTLSCSPISGHRSVSWYQQTPGQGLQFLFEYFSETQRNKGNFPGRFSGRQFSNSRSEMNVSTLELGDSALYLCASSSPLAGGYNEQFFGPGTRLTVL.

The CDR3 reads CSVFGHLNTEAFF. CDR3 bases: TGCAGCGTCTTCGGACACCTGAACACTGAAGCTTTCTTT. The rearrangement uses TRBV29-1 and TRBJ1-1; the D gene is possibly TRBD1 (5 bases). The CDR3 sequence is 13 residues long. Germline CDR1 SQVTM, CDR2 ANQGSEA. The ends were cut back, 6 bases at V and 0 bases at J, with 11 bases in the middle.

V gene TRBV2 combines with J gene TRBJ1-1; 11 nucleotides line up with TRBD1. This CDR3 spans 16 amino acids. Germline CDR1 reads SNHLY; CDR2 reads FYNNEI. V was pared by 6 bases and J by 5 bases, with 11 bases of the junction left unmatched. CDR3 DNA sequence: TGTGCCAGCAGCGGGCCAGCGGGACAGGGGGGAACTGAAGCTTTCTTT. Amino acids: CASSGPAGQGGTEAFF. The variable domain in full, completed from reference TRBV2 and TRBJ1-1, reads EPEVTQTPSHQVTQMGQEVILRCVPISNHLYFYWYRQILGQKVEFLVSFYNNEISEKSEIFDDQFSVERPDGSNFTLKIRSTKLEDSAMYFCASSGPAGQGGTEAFFGQGTRLTVV.

This sequence joins TRBV9 and TRBJ2-3; TRBD2 matches 10 bases. CDR1 is SGDLS and CDR2 is YYNGEE in the germline V gene. V shed 0 bases, J shed 3 bases, and the junction held 7 bases outside the gene matches. The CDR3 has 17 residues. CDR3 nucleotides: TGTGCCAGCAGCGTAGGAGGTAGCGGGGGGCCTACAGATACGCAGTATTTT. Translating gives CASSVGGSGGPTDTQYF.

Here the CDR3 reads CASMERHTLNTEAFF. The CDR3 nucleotides read TGCGCCAGCATGGAGCGTCATACCTTGAACACTGAAGCTTTCTTT. The chain is built from TRBV4-1 and TRBJ1-1; D ambiguous. Germline V gives CDR1 MGHRA, CDR2 YSYEKL. Trimming removed 7 bases at V and 0 bases at J, with 15 bases between. The CDR3 spans 15 residues.

This chain links TRBV10-3 with TRBJ1-5; D is unresolved. Germline V gives CDR1 ENHRY, CDR2 SYGVKD. CDR3 length equals 13 residues. V dropped 4 bases and J dropped 5 bases, with 9 bases sitting between them. The CDR3 here is CAISGGADQPQHF. The CDR3 region has the DNA TGTGCCATCAGTGGGGGAGCCGATCAGCCCCAGCATTTT.

The J gene is TRBJ2-1, the V gene TRBV7-6; TRBD2 matches 13 bases. With 6 bases clipped from V and 4 bases from J, the junction kept 3 bases outside the gene matches. Germline lookup yields CDR1 SGHVS and CDR2 FNYEAQ. The CDR3 has 15 residues. CDR3 bases: TGTGCCAGCAGTACTAGCGGGGGGGGATACAATGAGCAGTTCTTC. Its translation: CASSTSGGGYNEQFF.

This clone was found a few times. The chain combines TRBV11-2 with TRBJ1-5; possibly TRBD1 for D (5 bases). The V gene lost 3 bases and the J gene lost 8 bases, with 11 bases spanning the gap. Germline CDR1 SGHAT, CDR2 FQNNGV. The CDR3 has 13 amino acids. The CDR3 sequence is CASSFPGGEPQHF. For the CDR3, the DNA is TGTGCCAGCAGCTTTCCCGGGGGGGAGCCCCAGCATTTT.

This chain joins TRBV28 and TRBJ2-2; tentatively, D is TRBD1 (6 bases). V shed 2 bases and J shed 4 bases, with 17 bases lying between them. The length of the CDR3 is 17 residues. Germline V CDR1 and CDR2: MDHEN, SYDVKM. The chain's CDR3 is CASSLPSTGTSTGELFF. The CDR3 nucleotides are TGTGCCAGCAGTTTACCATCCACCGGGACATCCACCGGGGAGCTGTTTTTT. The full variable domain, rest sourced from reference TRBV28 and TRBJ2-2, is DVKVTQSSRYLVKRTGEKVFLECVQDMDHENMFWYRQDPGLGLRLIYFSYDVKMKEKGDIPEGYSVSREKKERFSLILESASTNQTSMYLCASSLPSTGTSTGELFFGEGSRLTVL.

This sequence joins TRBV5-1 and TRBJ2-5; 9 bases map to TRBD2. The CDR3 length is 14 residues. The ends lost 4 bases at V and 5 bases at J; junction bases unmatched: 6. CDR1 and CDR2 from the germline V gene are SGHRS and YFSETQ. The CDR3 nucleotides read TGCGCCAGCAGCCGAGCGGGGGGAAGGGAGACCCAGTACTTC. Translated, it gives CASSRAGGRETQYF.

The genes are TRBV29-1 and TRBJ1-1; tentatively, D is TRBD1 (5 bases). Trimming stripped 5 bases from V and 2 bases from J, with 15 bases between. CDR3 length: 14 residues. Germline lookup yields CDR1 SQVTM and CDR2 ANQGSEA. In nucleotides, the CDR3 is TGCAGCGTTAACATGGACACCCAAAACACTGAAGCTTTCTTT. As protein: CSVNMDTQNTEAFF.

This chain joins TRBV29-1 and TRBJ1-2; possible D gene TRBD1, 5 bases. V shed 4 bases and J shed 8 bases, with 14 bases lying between them. CDR1 and CDR2 from the germline V gene are SQVTM and ANQGSEA. The CDR3 is 12 residues long. CDR3 coding DNA: TGCAGCGTTGGGTCAGGGTATGGCGGCTACACCTTC. Protein product: CSVGSGYGGYTF.